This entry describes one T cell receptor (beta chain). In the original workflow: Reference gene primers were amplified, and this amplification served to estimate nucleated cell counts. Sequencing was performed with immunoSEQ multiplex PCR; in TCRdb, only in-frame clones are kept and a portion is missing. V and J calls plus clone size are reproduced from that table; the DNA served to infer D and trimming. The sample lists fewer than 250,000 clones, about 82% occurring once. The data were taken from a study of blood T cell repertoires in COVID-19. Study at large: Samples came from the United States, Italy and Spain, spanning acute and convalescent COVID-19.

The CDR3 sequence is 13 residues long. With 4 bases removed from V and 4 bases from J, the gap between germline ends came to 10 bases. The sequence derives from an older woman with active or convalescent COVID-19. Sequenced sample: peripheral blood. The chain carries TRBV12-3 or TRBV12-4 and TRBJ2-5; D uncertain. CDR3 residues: CASSYGRGETQYF. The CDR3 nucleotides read TGTGCCAGCAGTTACGGCCGCGGAGAGACCCAGTACTTC.